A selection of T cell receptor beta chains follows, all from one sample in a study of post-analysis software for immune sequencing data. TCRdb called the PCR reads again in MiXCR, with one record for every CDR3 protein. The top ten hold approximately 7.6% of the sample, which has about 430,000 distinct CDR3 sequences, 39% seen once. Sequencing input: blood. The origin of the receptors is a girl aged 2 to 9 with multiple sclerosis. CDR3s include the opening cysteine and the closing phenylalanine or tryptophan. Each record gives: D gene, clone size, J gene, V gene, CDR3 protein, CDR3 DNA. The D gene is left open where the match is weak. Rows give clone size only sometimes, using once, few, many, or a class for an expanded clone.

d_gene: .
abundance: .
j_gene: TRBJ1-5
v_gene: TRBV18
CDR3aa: CASSRDSNQPQHF
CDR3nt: TGTGCCAGCTCACGGGATAGCAATCAGCCCCAGCATTTT

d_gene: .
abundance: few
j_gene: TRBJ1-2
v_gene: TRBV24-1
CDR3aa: CATSDSGQIYGYTF
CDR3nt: TGTGCCACCAGTGATTCCGGACAGATCTATGGCTACACCTTC

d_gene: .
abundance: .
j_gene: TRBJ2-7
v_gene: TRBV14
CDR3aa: CASSQVSTAISYNEQYF
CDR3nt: TGTGCCAGCAGCCAAGTTTCTACAGCCATCTCCTACAATGAGCAGTACTTC

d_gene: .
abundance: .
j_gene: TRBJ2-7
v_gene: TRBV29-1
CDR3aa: CSVRTVLTYEQYF
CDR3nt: TGCAGCGTACGGACAGTCCTAACTTACGAGCAGTACTTC

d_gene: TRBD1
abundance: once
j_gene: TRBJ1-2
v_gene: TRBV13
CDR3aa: CASSSGQHKIFYGYTF
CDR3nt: TGTGCCAGCAGCTCGGGACAGCATAAGATCTTCTATGGCTACACCTTC

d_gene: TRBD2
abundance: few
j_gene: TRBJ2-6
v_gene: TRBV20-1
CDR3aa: CSASPGLAGGTTSSGANVLTF
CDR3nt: TGCAGTGCTAGTCCGGGACTAGCGGGAGGGACCACAAGCTCTGGGGCCAACGTCCTGACTTTC

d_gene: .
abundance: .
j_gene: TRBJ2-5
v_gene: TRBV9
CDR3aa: CASSVGGPVETQYF
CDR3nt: TGTGCCAGCAGCGTAGGCGGCCCAGTAGAGACCCAGTACTTC

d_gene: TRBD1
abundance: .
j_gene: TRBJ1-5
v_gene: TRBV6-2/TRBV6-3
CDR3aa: CASSYEGGQGANQPQHF
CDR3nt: TGTGCCAGCAGTTACGAAGGGGGGCAGGGGGCAAATCAGCCCCAGCATTTT

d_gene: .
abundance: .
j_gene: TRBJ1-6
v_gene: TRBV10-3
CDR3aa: CAISDQGPTNNSPLHF
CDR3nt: TGTGCCATCAGCGATCAGGGCCCCACTAATAATTCACCCCTCCACTTT

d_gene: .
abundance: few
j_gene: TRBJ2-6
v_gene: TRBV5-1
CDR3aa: CASSFTRSGANVLTF
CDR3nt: TGCGCCAGCAGCTTTACAAGGTCTGGGGCCAACGTCCTGACTTTC

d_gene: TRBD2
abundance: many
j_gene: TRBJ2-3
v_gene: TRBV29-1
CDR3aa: CSVGREGVDGTQYF
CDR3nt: TGCAGCGTGGGCAGGGAGGGCGTAGACGGTACGCAGTATTTT

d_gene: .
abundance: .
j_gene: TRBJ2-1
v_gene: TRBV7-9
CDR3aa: CASSLVFGGNGQFF
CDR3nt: TGTGCCAGCAGCTTAGTTTTTGGAGGTAATGGGCAGTTCTTC

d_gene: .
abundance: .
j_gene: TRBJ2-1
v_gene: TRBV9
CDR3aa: CASSVTGFHNEQFF
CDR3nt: TGTGCCAGCAGCGTAACAGGGTTCCACAATGAGCAGTTCTTC

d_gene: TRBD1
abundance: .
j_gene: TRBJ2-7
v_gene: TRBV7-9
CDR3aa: CASRGDRDNSYEQYF
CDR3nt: TGTGCCAGCAGGGGGGACAGGGATAATTCCTACGAGCAGTACTTC

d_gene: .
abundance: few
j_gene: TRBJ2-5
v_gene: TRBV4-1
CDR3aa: CASSLPGRIQETQYF
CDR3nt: TGCGCCAGCAGCCTCCCAGGACGTATCCAAGAGACCCAGTACTTC

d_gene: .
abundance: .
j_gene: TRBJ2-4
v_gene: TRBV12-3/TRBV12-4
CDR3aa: CASSLGAGTKNIQYF
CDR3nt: TGTGCCAGCAGTTTAGGGGCAGGGACCAAAAACATTCAGTACTTC

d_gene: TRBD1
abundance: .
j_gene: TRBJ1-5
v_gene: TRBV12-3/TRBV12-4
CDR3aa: CASRRQGGGNQPQHF
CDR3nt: TGTGCCAGCAGAAGACAGGGTGGGGGCAATCAGCCCCAGCATTTT

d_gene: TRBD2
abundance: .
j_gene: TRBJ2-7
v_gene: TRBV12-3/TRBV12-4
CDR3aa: CASSPGLAGAHEQYF
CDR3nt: TGTGCCAGCAGTCCGGGACTAGCGGGAGCCCACGAGCAGTACTTC

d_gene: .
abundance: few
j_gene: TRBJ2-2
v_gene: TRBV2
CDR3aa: CASRVWGSGTGELFF
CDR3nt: TGCGCCAGCAGGGTGTGGGGGTCGGGAACCGGGGAGCTGTTTTTT

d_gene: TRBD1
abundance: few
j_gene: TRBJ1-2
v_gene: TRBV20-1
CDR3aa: CSASDGQGAIANYGYTF
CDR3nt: TGCAGTGCTAGCGATGGACAGGGGGCGATCGCTAACTATGGCTACACCTTC

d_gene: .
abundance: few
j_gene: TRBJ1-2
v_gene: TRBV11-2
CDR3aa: CASSLAGAGYGYTF
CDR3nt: TGTGCCAGCAGCTTAGCCGGGGCCGGCTATGGCTACACCTTC

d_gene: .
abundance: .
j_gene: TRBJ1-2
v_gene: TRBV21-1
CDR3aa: CASSLRTPPNYGYTF
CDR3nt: TGTGCCAGCAGCCTACGCACCCCGCCAAACTATGGCTACACCTTC

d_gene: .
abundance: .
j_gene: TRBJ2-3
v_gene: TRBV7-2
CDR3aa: CASSLVGQGGDTQYF
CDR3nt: TGTGCCAGCAGCTTAGTTGGGCAGGGGGGAGATACGCAGTATTTT

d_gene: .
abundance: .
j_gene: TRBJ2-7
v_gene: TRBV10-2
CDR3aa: CASSTHGEAYEQYF
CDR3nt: TGCGCCAGCAGTACCCACGGGGAGGCCTACGAGCAGTACTTC

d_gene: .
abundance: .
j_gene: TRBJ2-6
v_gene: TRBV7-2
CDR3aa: CASSLKGSAGANVLTF
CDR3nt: TGTGCCAGCAGCTTAAAGGGGAGCGCTGGGGCCAACGTCCTGACTTTC

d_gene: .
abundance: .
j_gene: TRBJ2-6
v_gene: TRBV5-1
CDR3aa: CASSSQGIGGANVLTF
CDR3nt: TGCGCCAGCAGCTCCCAGGGGATTGGTGGGGCCAACGTCCTGACTTTC

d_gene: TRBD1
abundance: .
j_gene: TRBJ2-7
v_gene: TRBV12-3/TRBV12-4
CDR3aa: CASSSMTGYRYF
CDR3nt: TGTGCCAGCAGTTCGATGACAGGGTACCGGTACTTC

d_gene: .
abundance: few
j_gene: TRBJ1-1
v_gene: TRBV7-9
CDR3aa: CASSPFPRTGFSSEAFF
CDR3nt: TGTGCCAGCAGCCCTTTCCCCCGGACGGGATTCAGTTCTGAAGCTTTCTTT